This T cell receptor beta chain was sequenced for a study of siplizumab effects on memory and regulatory T cells (dated by TCRdb to the late 2010s). Notes on the research overall: The effect of the anti-CD2 antibody siplizumab on alloreactive T-cell subsets was examined in allogeneic mixed lymphocyte reactions constructed from human PBMCs.

Study-level results and caveats: Sequences below about 10^-5 frequency were poorly captured, so only a minor fraction of alloreactive clones could be mapped to unstimulated subsets. Unstimulated naive T cells appeared to be more diverse than memory T cells, and naive cells seemed to make a substantial contribution to the alloresponse. About 80-97% of proliferating CD4+ or CD8+ clones could not be given a naive or memory phenotype. Whether proliferating Tregs from siplizumab cultures actually had suppressive function was not functionally confirmed. Of the alloreactive CD4+ clones that could be mapped, the Treg-derived share averaged about 63% with siplizumab compared with approximately 30% in control reactions. The cumulative frequency of alloreactive sequences traceable to unstimulated CD4+ memory T cells was significantly reduced by siplizumab.

The V end loses 6 bases and the J end loses 0 bases, and a stretch of 14 bases separates them. The germline V gene provides CDR1 SQVTM and CDR2 ANQGSEA. The CDR3 measures 15 amino acids from cysteine to phenylalanine. Only the CDR3 region is kept as DNA, spanning 45 bases read in frame from base 1. TCRbeta CDR3 sequencing was performed on sorted unstimulated T cells and on proliferating T cells recovered from mixed lymphocyte reactions. Fresh whole blood from ten HLA-typed healthy donors was used as the source from which PBMCs were isolated. The library was obtained by the immunoSEQ multiplex PCR assay. The deep sequencing platform assayed 80,000 to 100,000 TCR templates per sample. Genomic DNA extracted from sorted T cells was used for TCRbeta CDR3 sequencing. Concerning the study's data processing: Clonal analysis of TCRbeta CDR3 data was done in the R programming language. Comparing unstimulated samples against CFSE-low samples taken after the reaction was how alloreactive CD4+ and CD8+ clones were defined. Alloreactive CD4+ clones were assigned to regulatory or non-regulatory origin by matching sequences to sorted unstimulated Treg and non-Treg repertoires. The table was pulled from immuneACCESS by TCRdb, which kept in-frame rearrangements only. Such tables lose some clones; where checked, under half of the loss comes from unresolved V genes, and the rest has no known cause. The V and J calls and clone size were taken over from that table, and D and trimming were inferred from the DNA. The sample profile shows more than 85,000 clones; 90% to 95% of them were found once. The biggest ten clones account for more than 0.95% of the sample.

Concerning this clone: Its antigen specificity is not known. Per-nucleotide qualities are absent, and no much larger clonotype sits a single base away.

This clonotype was obtained from a human donor in good health. Material for sequencing was CD4+ T cells sorted from blood. This chain is built from TRBV29-1 and TRBJ2-2; TRBD2 is possibly the D segment (5 matching bases). This receptor has the CDR3 CSVRDGNANTGELFF. The DNA is TGCAGCGTCAGAGACGGGAACGCGAACACCGGGGAGCTGTTTTTT.